This section outlines one T cell receptor beta chain sequence together with its context. The antigen is undetermined. Assay: immunoSEQ multiplex PCR; the TCRdb copy retains only in-frame clones and omits some. The sample contains approximately 180,000 clones, 80% to 90% of which appear only once. The V gene's germline CDR1 is GTSNPN and CDR2 SVGIG (reference sequence). V lost 0 bases to trimming and J lost 6 bases, with 20 bases between them. The CDR3 is 16 amino acids. From the 120-subject validation cohort, which was separate from the roughly 700-subject first cohort, the donors were drawn. The data originate from a study of cytomegalovirus exposure and HLA in healthy donors. Study-wide results and limits: Most observed TCR sequences were rare, whereas some public TCRs were detected in many donors. According to the study, around 150 TCR beta chains were cytomegalovirus-associated. Three of the chains that were CMV-associated were confirmed in vitro to be specific for CMV antigens.

This sequence joins TRBV30 and TRBJ1-2, with D perhaps matching TRBD1 (5 bases). Source material: PBMCs. The TCR originated in a woman aged 25 to 39 in good health and CMV-seronegative. Here the CDR3 DNA reads TGTGCCTGGAGTGTACCCCAGGGATGGGGTATAGATGGCTACACCTTC. It yields the protein CAWSVPQGWGIDGYTF.